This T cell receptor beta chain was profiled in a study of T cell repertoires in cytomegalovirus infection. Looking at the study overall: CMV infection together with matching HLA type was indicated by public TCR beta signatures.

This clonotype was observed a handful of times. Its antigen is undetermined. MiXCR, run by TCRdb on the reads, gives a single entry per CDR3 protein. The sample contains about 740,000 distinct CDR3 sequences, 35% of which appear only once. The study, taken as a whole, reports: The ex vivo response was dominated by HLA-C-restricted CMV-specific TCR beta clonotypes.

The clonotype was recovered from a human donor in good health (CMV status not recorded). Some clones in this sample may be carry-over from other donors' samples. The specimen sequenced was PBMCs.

The CDR3 DNA sequence: TGTGCCAGCAGTGAAGCAGTAATAGCGGGAGGGGGCACAGATACGCAGTATTTT. It yields the protein CASSEAVIAGGGTDTQYF. The rearrangement links TRBV2 to TRBJ2-3; 11 bases agree with TRBD2. The junction had 6 bases not matched to a gene; V was cut back by 0 bases and J by 1 base. There are 18 residues in the CDR3. In germline, CDR1 is SNHLY, CDR2 FYNNEI.